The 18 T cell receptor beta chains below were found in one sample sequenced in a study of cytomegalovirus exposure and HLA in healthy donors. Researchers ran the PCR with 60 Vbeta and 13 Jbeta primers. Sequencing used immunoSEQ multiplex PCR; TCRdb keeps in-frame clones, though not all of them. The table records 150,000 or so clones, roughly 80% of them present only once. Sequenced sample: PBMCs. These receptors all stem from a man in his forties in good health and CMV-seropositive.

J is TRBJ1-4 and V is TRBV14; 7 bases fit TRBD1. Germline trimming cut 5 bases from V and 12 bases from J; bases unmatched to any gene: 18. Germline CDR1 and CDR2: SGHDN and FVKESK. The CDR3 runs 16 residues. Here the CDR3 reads CASSRGQRDRRGELFF. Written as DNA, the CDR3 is TGTGCCAGCAGCAGGGGACAGAGGGACCGGCGGGGAGAACTGTTTTTT. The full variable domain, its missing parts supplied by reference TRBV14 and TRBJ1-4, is EAGVTQFPSHSVIEKGQTVTLRCDPISGHDNLYWYRRVMGKEIKFLLHFVKESKQDESGMPNNRFLAERTGGTYSTLKVQPAELEDSGVYFCASSRGQRDRRGELFFGSGTQLSVL.

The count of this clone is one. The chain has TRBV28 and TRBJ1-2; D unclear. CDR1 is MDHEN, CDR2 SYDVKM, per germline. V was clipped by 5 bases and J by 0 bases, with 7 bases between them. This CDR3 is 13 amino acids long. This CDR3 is CASSPQANYGYTF. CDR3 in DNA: TGTGCCAGCAGTCCCCAGGCTAACTATGGCTACACCTTC.

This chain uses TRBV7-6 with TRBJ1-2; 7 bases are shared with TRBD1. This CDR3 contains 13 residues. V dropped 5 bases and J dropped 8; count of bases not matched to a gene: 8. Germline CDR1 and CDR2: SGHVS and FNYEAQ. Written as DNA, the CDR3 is TGTGCCAGCAGCCTGGGGACAGTGGGGGGCTACACCTTC. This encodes CASSLGTVGGYTF.

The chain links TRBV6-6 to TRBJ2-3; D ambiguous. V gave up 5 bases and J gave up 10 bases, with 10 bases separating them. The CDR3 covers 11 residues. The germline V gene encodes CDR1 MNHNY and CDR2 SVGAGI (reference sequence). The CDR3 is CASSNPRPQYF. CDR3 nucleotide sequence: TGTGCCAGCAGTAATCCTAGGCCGCAGTATTTT.

CDR3 region: CASRATGTGELFF. The CDR3 DNA sequence: TGTGCCAGCAGAGCTACGGGAACCGGGGAGCTGTTTTTT. The chain combines TRBV11-2 with TRBJ2-2; possibly TRBD2 for D (5 bases). The V gene lost 6 bases and the J gene lost 5 bases, with 10 bases spanning the gap. The CDR3 loop spans 13 amino acids. The germline V gene has CDR1 SGHAT and CDR2 FQNNGV.

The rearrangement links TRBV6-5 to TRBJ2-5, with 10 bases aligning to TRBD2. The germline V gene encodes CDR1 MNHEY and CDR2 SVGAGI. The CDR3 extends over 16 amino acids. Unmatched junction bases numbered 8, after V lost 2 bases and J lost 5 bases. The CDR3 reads CASSYGELAGGETQYF. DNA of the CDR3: TGTGCCAGCAGTTACGGGGAATTAGCGGGAGGCGAGACCCAGTACTTC.

The DNA of the CDR3 is TGTGCCAGCAGCTTAGGCGGGACAGGGGCGTTTACCTACGAGCAGTACTTC. Amino acids: CASSLGGTGAFTYEQYF. J is TRBJ2-7 and V is TRBV11-2; 10 bases line up with TRBD1. J lost 2 bases, V lost 1 base, and 8 bases had no gene match. The CDR3 runs to 17 residues. CDR1 and CDR2 from the germline V gene are SGHAT and FQNNGV.

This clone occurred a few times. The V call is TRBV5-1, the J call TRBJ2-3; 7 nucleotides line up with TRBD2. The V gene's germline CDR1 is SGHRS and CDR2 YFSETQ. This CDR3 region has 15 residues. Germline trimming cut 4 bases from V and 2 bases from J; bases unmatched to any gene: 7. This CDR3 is CASSGGTIDTDTQYF. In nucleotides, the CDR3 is TGCGCCAGCAGCGGCGGGACTATAGACACAGATACGCAGTATTTT.

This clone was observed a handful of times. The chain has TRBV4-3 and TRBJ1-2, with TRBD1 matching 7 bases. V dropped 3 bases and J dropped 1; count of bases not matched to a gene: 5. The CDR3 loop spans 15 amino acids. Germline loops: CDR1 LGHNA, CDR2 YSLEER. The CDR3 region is CASSHLQGSNYGYTF. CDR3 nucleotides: TGCGCCAGCAGCCACCTACAGGGGAGTAACTATGGCTACACCTTC.

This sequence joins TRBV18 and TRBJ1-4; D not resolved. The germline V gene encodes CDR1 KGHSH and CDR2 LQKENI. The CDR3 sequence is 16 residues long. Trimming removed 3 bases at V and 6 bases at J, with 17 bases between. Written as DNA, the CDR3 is TGTGCCAGCTCACCTCTCCCGGGTGGAGGGTATGAAAAACTGTTTTTT. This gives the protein CASSPLPGGGYEKLFF.

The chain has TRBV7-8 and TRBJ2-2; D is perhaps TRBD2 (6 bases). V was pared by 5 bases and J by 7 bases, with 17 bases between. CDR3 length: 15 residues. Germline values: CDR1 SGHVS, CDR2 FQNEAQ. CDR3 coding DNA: TGTGCCAGCAGCCGCTTAGTCCGGGGGAGCGGGGAGCTGTTTTTT. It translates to CASSRLVRGSGELFF.

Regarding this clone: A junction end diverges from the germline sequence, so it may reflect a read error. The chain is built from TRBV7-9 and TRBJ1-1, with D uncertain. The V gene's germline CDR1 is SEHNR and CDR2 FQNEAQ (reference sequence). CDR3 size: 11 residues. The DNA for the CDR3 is TGTTCCAGCAGCTACGGGGCTGAAGCTTTCTTT. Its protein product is CSSSYGAEAFF.

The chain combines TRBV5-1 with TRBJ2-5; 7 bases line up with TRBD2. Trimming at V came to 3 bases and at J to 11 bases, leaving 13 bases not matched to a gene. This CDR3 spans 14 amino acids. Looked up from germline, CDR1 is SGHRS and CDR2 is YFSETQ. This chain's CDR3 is CASSWGGRVEEQYF. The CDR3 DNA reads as TGCGCCAGCAGCTGGGGGGGGAGGGTGGAAGAGCAGTACTTC.

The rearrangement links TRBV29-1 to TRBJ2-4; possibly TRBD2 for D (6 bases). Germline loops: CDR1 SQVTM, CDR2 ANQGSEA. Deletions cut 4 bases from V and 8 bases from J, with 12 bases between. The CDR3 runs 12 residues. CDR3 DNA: TGCAGCGTTGGGCGGGGTTCAGACATTCAGTACTTC. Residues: CSVGRGSDIQYF.

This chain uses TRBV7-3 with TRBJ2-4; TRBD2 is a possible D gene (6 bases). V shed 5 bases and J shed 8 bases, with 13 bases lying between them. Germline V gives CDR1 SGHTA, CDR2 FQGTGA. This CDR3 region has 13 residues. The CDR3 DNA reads TGTGCCAGCAGCCCCACTACGGGGGACATTCAGTACTTC. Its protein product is CASSPTTGDIQYF.

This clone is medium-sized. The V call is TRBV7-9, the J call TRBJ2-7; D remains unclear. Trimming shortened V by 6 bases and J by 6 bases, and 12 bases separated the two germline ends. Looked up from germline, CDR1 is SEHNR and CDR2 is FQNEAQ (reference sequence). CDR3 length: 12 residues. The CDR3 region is CASRAQSGEQYF. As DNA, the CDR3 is TGTGCCAGCAGAGCGCAGTCGGGCGAGCAGTACTTC. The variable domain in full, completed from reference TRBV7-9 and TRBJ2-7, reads DTGVSQNPRHKITKRGQNVTFRCDPISEHNRLYWYRQTLGQGPEFLTYFQNEAQLEKSRLLSDRFSAERPKGSFSTLEIQRTEQGDSAMYLCASRAQSGEQYFGPGTRLTVT.

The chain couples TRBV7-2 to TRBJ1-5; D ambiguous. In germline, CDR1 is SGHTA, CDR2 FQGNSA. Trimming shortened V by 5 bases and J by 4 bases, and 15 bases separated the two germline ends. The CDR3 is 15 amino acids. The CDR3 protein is CASSRDNTRNQPQHF. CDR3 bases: TGTGCCAGCAGCCGAGACAACACGCGAAATCAGCCCCAGCATTTT.

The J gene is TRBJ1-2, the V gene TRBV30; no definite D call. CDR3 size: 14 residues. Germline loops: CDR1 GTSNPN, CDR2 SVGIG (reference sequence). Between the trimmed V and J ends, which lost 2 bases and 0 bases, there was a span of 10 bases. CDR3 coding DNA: TGTGCCTGGAGTTTGTCCGGAGCTAACTATGGCTACACCTTC. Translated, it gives CAWSLSGANYGYTF.